Relative to its sample, the clone carrying this T cell receptor (beta chain) is medium-sized. These data come from a study of sequential checkpoint blockade in melanoma. Study-wide context: Randomization was 1:1 between first-line nivolumab→ipilimumab and ipilimumab→nivolumab.

The ends lost 5 bases at V and 7 bases at J; junction bases unmatched: 12. The CDR3 spans 16 residues. Germline V gene data show CDR1 as SEHNR and CDR2 as FQNEAQ (reference sequence). This sample's treatment: randomized to nivolumab then ipilimumab (arm A) or the reverse (arm B). DNA-damaging chemotherapy had not been given to any patient beforehand. PBMC sorting kept live CD3+CD8+ cells without CD19 or CD56. Sequencing was performed with immunoSEQ multiplex PCR; in TCRdb, only in-frame clones are kept and a portion is missing. The data contain under 20,000 clones, about 81% of them singletons. The clonotype originates from a human donor with melanoma. Sample: CD8+ T cells sorted from blood (inferred from file names), taken from a patient given nivolumab and ipilimumab in sequence. The J gene is TRBJ1-2, the V gene TRBV7-9; the match to TRBD1 covers 11 bases. Here the CDR3 DNA reads TGTGCCAGCAGCCCAGGGACAGGGGGACCTATCGGTGGCTACACCTTC. The encoded protein is CASSPGTGGPIGGYTF.